This T cell receptor beta chain was identified during a study of cytomegalovirus exposure and HLA in healthy donors listed by TCRdb under 2017. Regarding the study in general: According to a later analysis, one platform produced both the 110 or so validation repertoires and the roughly 640 repertoires of the first cohort. A separate validation cohort of about 110 different subjects was used in addition to the roughly 640-subject first cohort. The study aimed to test whether signatures of past pathogen exposure could be identified by cataloging public T cell receptors. To predict cytomegalovirus infection status, the study brought together high-throughput TCR immunosequencing, statistical association of individual TCRs with disease status, and machine learning. General study outcomes and caveats: According to the authors, the approach could potentially be generalized to other disease states and immunological phenotypes. In vitro tests confirmed that a few of the cytomegalovirus-associated TCR beta chains recognize cytomegalovirus antigens. In both the original and validation cohorts, the classifier was reported to diagnose cytomegalovirus status with high specificity and sensitivity. A later analysis found that TCRs clustered in the first cohort also tended to co-occur in the 95 to 150 validation repertoires, with roughly 95% of cluster scores above 0. A total of 164 TCR beta chains were listed by the study as associated with cytomegalovirus. Most TCR sequences were observed very rarely across donors, whereas some public TCRs were present in many individuals. A later analysis lacked HLA typing for the validation cohort, so it scored co-occurrence in that cohort across all 110 or so repertoires.

Libraries came from the immunoSEQ multiplex PCR assay. From the authors' description of their analysis: To diagnose cytomegalovirus status from the catalog of TCR beta chain sequences, a statistical classification framework was built. As stored in TCRdb, this immuneACCESS dataset retains in-frame rearrangements with V and J assigned. A fraction of the clones does not appear; measured against another copy, unresolved V genes explain less than half of the discrepancy, and the remainder lacks a known reason. For V, J and clone size, that table is used; D and trimming come from the DNA. The sample table contains about 200,000 clones; only one count was recorded for over 75% of them. The top ten clones comprise about 2% of the sample. This clone appeared a few times. Its antigen is currently not known. Base-call qualities are not available, and no considerably larger clone is one nucleotide away. The donors belonged to the validation cohort of roughly 120 subjects, which was separate from the approximately 610-subject first cohort.

V is cut by 0 bases and J by 0 bases, and the space between the germline ends is 7 bases. Inclusive of the bounding cysteine and phenylalanine, the CDR3 is 14 residues long. Only the CDR3 portion is preserved as DNA: 42 bases, with reading frame beginning at the first base. The germline V gene yields SGDLS for CDR1 and YYNGEE for CDR2. The chain couples TRBV9 to TRBJ2-7; the D gene is unclear. The specimen was PBMCs. The TCR was taken from a woman aged 18-30 years in good health and CMV-seropositive. In nucleotide form, the sequence is TGTGCCAGCAGCGTAGGAGCAAACTCCTACGAGCAGTACTTC. Its protein reads: CASSVGANSYEQYF.